This entry lists 8 T cell receptor beta chains sequenced from one sample in a study of beta chain features in type 1 diabetes. Expressed TCRB transcripts were sequenced, since all the RNA that had been isolated was reverse transcribed. The repertoire was sequenced with immunoSEQ multiplex PCR; TCRdb's copy has only in-frame clones and lacks some. The data show roughly 310,000 clones, with about 10% seen just once and 0.015% held by the top ten. Sample: naive CD4+ T cells from blood. The receptors were gathered from a woman in her 30s in good health.

The chain combines TRBV29-1 with TRBJ2-7; the D gene is possibly TRBD2 (6 bases). The CDR3 is made up of 13 amino acids. V dropped 4 bases and J dropped 1 base, with 11 bases sitting between them. Germline CDR1 reads SQVTM; CDR2 reads ANQGSEA. The CDR3, as DNA: TGCAGCGTTGGGGGCGGGGTATCCTACGAGCAGTACTTC. The encoded protein is CSVGGGVSYEQYF.

This clone appeared a few times. This chain connects TRBV7-2 to TRBJ2-5; perhaps TRBD2 as D (6 bases). V lost 0 bases and J 5 bases, leaving 16 bases between the germline ends. This CDR3 has 16 residues. Germline CDR1 is SGHTA and CDR2 is FQGNSA. The CDR3 sequence is CASSLAGGGVWETQYF. The CDR3 coding sequence is TGTGCCAGCAGCTTAGCGGGAGGTGGTGTTTGGGAGACCCAGTACTTC.

This clone was detected only a few times. The rearrangement links TRBV28 to TRBJ2-7, with TRBD2 matching 9 bases. V trimming: 6 bases; J trimming: 7 bases; junction bases outside the gene matches: 7. The CDR3 has 13 residues. The germline V gene encodes CDR1 MDHEN and CDR2 SYDVKM. Here the CDR3 reads CASRAGGPGEQYF. DNA for the CDR3: TGTGCCAGCAGGGCGGGAGGGCCAGGGGAGCAGTACTTC.

The rearrangement joins TRBV5-1 to TRBJ2-1; 8 nucleotides align to TRBD2. After removal of 0 bases from V and 10 bases from J, the junction contained 6 bases not matched to a gene. Looked up from germline, CDR1 is SGHRS and CDR2 is YFSETQ. CDR3 size: 14 residues. The DNA of the CDR3 is TGCGCCAGCAGCTTGGTCCGGGGCGGGAGGGAGCAGTTCTTC. Translated, it gives CASSLVRGGREQFF.

This clone was seen a few times. The J gene is TRBJ2-1, the V gene TRBV19; 11 nucleotides match TRBD2. This CDR3 region has 14 residues. V lost 9 bases and J lost 8; bases outside the gene matches: 9. Germline assignment: CDR1 LNHDA and CDR2 SQIVND (reference sequence). CDR3 DNA: TGTGCCAGCAGACATAGCGGGAGGGCCTATGAGCAGTTCTTC. As protein: CASRHSGRAYEQFF.

The rearrangement links TRBV5-1 to TRBJ2-7; unclear D gene. This CDR3 is built from 14 residues. Germline V gives CDR1 SGHRS, CDR2 YFSETQ. The V and J ends lost 0 bases and 4 bases respectively, with 11 bases between them. The CDR3 DNA is TGCGCCAGCAGCTTGGATGGCGGTAGTTACGAGCAGTACTTC. Translated, it gives CASSLDGGSYEQYF.

A few counts support this clone. The chain joins TRBV5-6 to TRBJ1-1; unclear D gene. The CDR3 runs 16 residues. V lost 4 bases and J 0 bases, leaving 16 bases between the germline ends. The germline V gene encodes CDR1 SGHDT and CDR2 YYEEEE. The CDR3: CASSPSRRGLNTEAFF. CDR3 DNA sequence: TGTGCCAGCAGCCCAAGCCGTCGGGGTTTGAACACTGAAGCTTTCTTT.

J is TRBJ2-5 and V is TRBV7-3; TRBD2 matches 7 bases. The germline V gene has CDR1 SGHTA and CDR2 FQGTGA. V dropped 5 bases and J dropped 2; count of bases not matched to a gene: 11. This CDR3 has 16 residues. The CDR3 coding sequence is TGTGCCAGCAGCCCTGGGAGGGGCCCATCTCAAGAGACCCAGTACTTC. Translation: CASSPGRGPSQETQYF. Looking up the rest from reference TRBV7-3 and TRBJ2-5 gives the full variable domain: GAGVSQTPSNKVTEKGKYVELRCDPISGHTALYWYRQSLGQGPEFLIYFQGTGAADDSGLPNDRFFAVRPEGSVSTLKIQRTERGDSAVYLCASSPGRGPSQETQYFGPGTRLLVL.